The subject of this entry is one T cell receptor beta chain. These data belong to a study of blood T cell repertoires in COVID-19. Study-wide context: PBMCs, B-cell-depleted T cells, or T cells provided the cDNA or gDNA that made up the material.

Germline CDR1 and CDR2: LGHNT and FRNRAP. With 2 bases clipped from V and 5 bases from J, the junction kept 9 bases outside the gene matches. The CDR3 loop spans 16 amino acids. Repertoires were generated with immunoSEQ multiplex PCR, while TCRdb's copy carries only in-frame clones and drops some. The sample includes about 250,000 clones, over 75% seen only once; the top ten take roughly 1.7%. The gene calls are TRBV12-5 and TRBJ1-5; TRBD1 agrees at 7 bases. Sequenced: PBMCs or T cells enriched from blood (not recorded which). This sequence was found in a man in his forties or fifties who had recovered from COVID-19. The CDR3, as DNA: TGTGCTAGTGGTTTGACACCAGACAGGGCCTATCAGCCCCAGCATTTT. Its protein is CASGLTPDRAYQPQHF.